A single sample is the source of the 28 T cell receptor beta chains below, sequenced in a study of T cell responses to AZD1222 COVID-19 vaccine. The data were produced by immunoSEQ multiplex PCR, yet TCRdb's version contains in-frame clones alone and is incomplete. The table includes 150,000 to 200,000 clones, 85% to 95% detected once. The specimen was peripheral blood, collected on day 0 of AZD1222 vaccination. The receptors shown here come from an adult in good health.

Here the CDR3 reads CASSRTGGDYGYTF. CDR3 nucleotide sequence: TGTGCCAGCAGCCGGACAGGGGGCGACTATGGCTACACCTTC. The chain couples TRBV4-2 to TRBJ1-2; 11 nucleotides match TRBD1. The CDR3 is made up of 14 amino acids. Germline V gene sequence: CDR1 LGHNA, CDR2 YNFKEQ. V shed 4 bases, J shed 3 bases, and the junction held 1 base outside the gene matches.

This clone has just one count. The rearrangement links TRBV27 to TRBJ1-2, with D uncertain. The germline V gene encodes CDR1 MNHEY and CDR2 SMNVEV (reference sequence). The germline V and J ends were trimmed by 4 bases and 4 bases, with 4 bases remaining between them. This CDR3 has 11 amino acids. CDR3 sequence reads: CASSSGYGYTF. As DNA, the CDR3 is TGTGCCAGCAGTTCGGGCTATGGCTACACCTTC.

This clone was seen a handful of times. J is TRBJ2-4 and V is TRBV10-3; 7 bases are a match to TRBD2. The CDR3 covers 14 residues. Germline V gene sequence: CDR1 ENHRY, CDR2 SYGVKD. V shed 0 bases, J shed 7 bases, and the junction held 3 bases outside the gene matches. The CDR3 region has the DNA TGTGCCATCAGTGAGTCGTCCGGGGGGAACATTCAGTACTTC. Its protein is CAISESSGGNIQYF.

This chain joins TRBV4-2 and TRBJ1-2, with D uncertain. The CDR3 covers 14 residues. Trimming took 0 bases from V and 4 from J, leaving 9 bases between them. The germline gives CDR1 LGHNA, CDR2 YNFKEQ. DNA of the CDR3: TGTGCCAGCAGCCAAGAAAGTCCGTTCTATGGCTACACCTTC. This sequence encodes CASSQESPFYGYTF.

DNA for the CDR3: TGCAGCGTCAATTATAAGGGCTACACCTTC. It encodes CSVNYKGYTF. The chain recombines TRBV29-1 with TRBJ1-2; D uncertain. The V gene's germline CDR1 is SQVTM and CDR2 ANQGSEA. V was shortened by 6 bases and J by 8 bases, with 10 bases between the two germline ends. The CDR3 has 10 amino acids.

Comment on this clone: Other DNA sequences in this sample translate to the same CDR3. The chain is built from TRBV28 and TRBJ2-1; tentatively, D is TRBD2 (5 bases). The germline gives CDR1 MDHEN, CDR2 SYDVKM. Trimming left V 5 bases short and J 4 bases short, with 15 bases between. The CDR3 spans 15 residues. DNA of the CDR3: TGTGCCAGCAGTAATCCACTAGGCTCTTACAATGAGCAGTTCTTC. It translates to CASSNPLGSYNEQFF.

This chain connects TRBV18 to TRBJ2-5; tentatively, D is TRBD1 (5 bases). Germline V gene lookup returns CDR1 KGHSH and CDR2 LQKENI. V was pared by 3 bases and J by 5 bases, with 7 bases between. The CDR3 is 12 amino acids. The CDR3 protein is CASSPQGETQYF. Here the CDR3 DNA reads TGTGCCAGCTCACCGCAGGGTGAGACCCAGTACTTC. The complete variable domain, with remaining parts taken from reference TRBV18 and TRBJ2-5, reads NAGVMQNPRHLVRRRGQEARLRCSPMKGHSHVYWYRQLPEEGLKFMVYLQKENIIDESGMPKERFSAEFPKEGPSILRIQQVVRGDSAAYFCASSPQGETQYFGPGTRLLVL.

This clone appeared a single time. The DNA of the CDR3 is TGCGCCAGCAGCCGGGGACTAGCGGGAATAGATACGCAGTATTTT. It yields the protein CASSRGLAGIDTQYF. V usage is TRBV4-1 and J usage is TRBJ2-3; 13 positions agree with TRBD2. The CDR3 loop spans 15 amino acids. Per germline, CDR1 MGHRA and CDR2 YSYEKL. Losses at the gene ends were 4 bases for V and 5 bases for J; bases not matched to a gene: 3.

This clone was seen only a few times. The chain links TRBV27 to TRBJ1-2, with D tentatively TRBD1 (5 bases). The CDR3 is made up of 13 amino acids. Trimming cost V 6 bases and J 2 bases, with 10 bases left between them. Germline CDR1 and CDR2: MNHEY and SMNVEV (reference sequence). DNA of the CDR3: TGTGCCAGCAGGAGGGACGGGAACTATGGCTACACCTTC. Residues: CASRRDGNYGYTF.

The gene calls are TRBV6-5 and TRBJ1-1; 10 nucleotides align to TRBD1. The V gene's germline CDR1 is MNHEY and CDR2 SVGAGI. The CDR3 totals 14 residues. Unmatched junction bases numbered 7, after V lost 6 bases and J lost 6 bases. CDR3: CASRPRDRGSEAFF. DNA of the CDR3: TGTGCCAGCAGACCCCGGGACAGGGGCTCTGAAGCTTTCTTT.

The V and J genes are TRBV3-1 (or the pseudogene TRBV3-2) and TRBJ2-1; D not certain. CDR1 is LGHDT, CDR2 YNNKEL, per germline (reference sequence). The CDR3 runs to 11 residues. Trimming pared 6 bases from V and 7 bases from J, leaving 7 bases between. The chain's CDR3 is CASRAMNEQFF. The CDR3 region has the DNA TGTGCCAGCAGGGCTATGAATGAGCAGTTCTTC.

The rearrangement joins TRBV18 to TRBJ2-7; TRBD1 is a possible D gene (6 bases). Germline assignment: CDR1 KGHSH and CDR2 LQKENI. This CDR3 spans 15 amino acids. V shed 3 bases and J shed 0 bases, with 12 bases lying between them. This chain's CDR3 is CASSPRQDPSYEQYF. CDR3 in DNA: TGTGCCAGCTCACCTCGACAGGACCCCTCCTACGAGCAGTACTTC.

There are a few counts of this clone. The gene calls are TRBV21-1 and TRBJ1-6. TRBV21-1 is a pseudogene segment. This CDR3 is 17 amino acids long. The CDR3 DNA reads as TGTGCCAGCAGCGCGAACAATCCATCGCGGGATAATTCACCCCTCCACTTT. It translates to CASSANNPSRDNSPLHF.

V gene TRBV7-8 combines with J gene TRBJ1-1; possible D gene TRBD1, 5 bases. Trimming took 5 bases from V and 2 from J, leaving 15 bases between them. In germline, CDR1 is SGHVS, CDR2 FQNEAQ. The length of the CDR3 is 15 residues. CDR3 loop: CASSLLSGANTEAFF. The CDR3 DNA sequence: TGTGCCAGCAGCCTCTTGTCCGGGGCTAACACTGAAGCTTTCTTT.

The chain uses TRBV30 and TRBJ2-1; D may be TRBD2 (5 bases). The germline V gene encodes CDR1 GTSNPN and CDR2 SVGIG (reference sequence). The V end was cut by 0 bases, the J end by 12 bases, with 9 bases between. CDR3 length: 11 residues. The CDR3 DNA sequence: TGTGCCTGGAGTGTACGGGATTGGCAGTTCTTC. Protein product: CAWSVRDWQFF.

The V gene is TRBV24-1, the J gene TRBJ2-2; 8 bases line up with TRBD2. The trim removed 0 bases at V and 1 base at J, leaving 9 bases unmatched. The germline CDR1 and CDR2 sequences are KGHDR and SFDVKD. The CDR3 runs 19 residues. The CDR3 loop is CATSDLPRGREGNTGELFF. The CDR3 nucleotides are TGTGCCACCAGTGATTTGCCACGAGGTCGGGAGGGGAACACCGGGGAGCTGTTTTTT.

V and J are TRBV5-3 and TRBJ1-1; D may be TRBD1 (5 bases). TRBV5-3 is an ORF, and what it does is uncertain. Trimming cost V 0 bases and J 0 bases, with 15 bases left between them. This CDR3 region has 17 residues. This CDR3 is CARSLGRDQGMNTEAFF. CDR3 nucleotides: TGTGCCAGAAGCTTGGGGCGCGACCAGGGCATGAACACTGAAGCTTTCTTT.

V usage is TRBV6-5 and J usage is TRBJ1-5; possibly TRBD1 for D (6 bases). Germline V gene sequence: CDR1 MNHEY, CDR2 SVGAGI. Trimming removed 8 bases from V and 5 bases from J, with 13 bases in between. The CDR3 covers 13 residues. DNA of the CDR3: TGTGCCAGCTCCGAGGGGGTTTATCAGCCCCAGCATTTT. As protein: CASSEGVYQPQHF.

The chain is built from TRBV19 and TRBJ2-7; TRBD2 aligns across 9 bases. With V trimmed by 0 bases and J by 6 bases, 15 bases remained unmatched. CDR1 is LNHDA and CDR2 is SQIVND in the germline V gene (reference sequence). This CDR3 is built from 18 residues. CDR3 bases: TGTGCCAGTAGTATAGATCCGCGGACTAGCGCGGAAATGAGCGAGCAGTACTTC. Protein: CASSIDPRTSAEMSEQYF.

V and J are TRBV6-4 and TRBJ1-1; tentatively, D is TRBD1 (6 bases). Germline loops: CDR1 MRHNA, CDR2 SNTAGT. This CDR3 comprises 16 residues. Trimming removed 0 bases at V and 10 bases at J, with 21 bases between. The CDR3 DNA reads TGTGCCAGCAGTGACTCGAGACTCGTGGGGGGCGCAGTAGCTTTCTTT. Translated: CASSDSRLVGGAVAFF.

The gene calls are TRBV10-2 and TRBJ2-1; weak D call: TRBD2 (6 bases). V was pared by 8 bases and J by 7 bases, with 18 bases between. The CDR3 runs to 14 residues. In germline, CDR1 is WSHSY, CDR2 SAAADI. This CDR3 is CASGTQWVSNEQFF. CDR3 sequence (DNA): TGCGCCAGCGGGACTCAGTGGGTTAGTAATGAGCAGTTCTTC.

This rearrangement joins TRBV6-5 to TRBJ2-7; D remains ambiguous. Per the germline V gene, CDR1 is MNHEY and CDR2 is SVGAGI. The length of the CDR3 is 13 residues. V lost 2 bases, J lost 3 bases, and 8 bases lay in between. This CDR3 reads CASSYGVSYEQYF. CDR3 sequence (DNA): TGTGCCAGCAGTTACGGGGTTAGCTACGAGCAGTACTTC.

J is TRBJ1-5 and V is TRBV18; D gene uncertain. Germline V gene data show CDR1 as KGHSH and CDR2 as LQKENI. This CDR3 contains 13 residues. V was clipped by 6 bases and J by 7 bases, with 13 bases between them. The CDR3 sequence: CASSLEVEQPQHF. CDR3 coding DNA: TGTGCCAGCTCTCTGGAAGTAGAGCAGCCCCAGCATTTT.

V and J are TRBV11-2 and TRBJ1-1; the D is unclear. The CDR3 has 12 amino acids. Deletions cut 1 base from V and 8 bases from J, with 8 bases between. The germline CDR1 and CDR2 sequences are SGHAT and FQNNGV. CDR3 in amino acids: CASSLVGPEAFF. The DNA of the CDR3 is TGTGCCAGCAGCTTAGTCGGGCCCGAAGCTTTCTTT. The whole variable domain, remainder taken from reference TRBV11-2 and TRBJ1-1, is EAGVAQSPRYKIIEKRQSVAFWCNPISGHATLYWYQQILGQGPKLLIQFQNNGVVDDSQLPKDRFSAERLKGVDSTLKIQPAKLEDSAVYLCASSLVGPEAFFGQGTRLTVV.

This clone was detected only once. This chain links TRBV27 with TRBJ2-3; D might be TRBD2 (5 bases). Per the germline V gene, CDR1 is MNHEY and CDR2 is SMNVEV (reference sequence). V was cut by 5 bases and J by 0 bases, with 12 bases left in between. This CDR3 comprises 15 residues. CDR3 protein: CASSPREISTDTQYF. CDR3 DNA sequence: TGTGCCAGCAGTCCACGGGAAATTAGCACAGATACGCAGTATTTT.

The chain employs TRBV6-5 and TRBJ1-4, with D unresolved. This CDR3 has 15 amino acids. Trimming took 6 bases from V and 4 from J, leaving 15 bases between them. CDR1 and CDR2 from the germline V gene are MNHEY and SVGAGI. The CDR3 nucleotides are TGTGCCAGCAGCCCCCACGAAGGGCTTAATGAAAAACTGTTTTTT. Translated, it gives CASSPHEGLNEKLFF.

The rearrangement uses TRBV3-1 (or the pseudogene TRBV3-2) and TRBJ2-7, with a weak D call TRBD2 (5 bases). Germline V gene data show CDR1 as LGHDT and CDR2 as YNNKEL (reference sequence). CDR3 size: 14 residues. Deletions cut 7 bases from V and 1 base from J, with 14 bases between. The CDR3 region is CASTRSRGSYEQYF. CDR3 DNA: TGTGCCAGCACTCGCTCCCGGGGATCCTACGAGCAGTACTTC.

J is TRBJ2-3 and V is TRBV4-2, with 9 bases aligning to TRBD2. The trim removed 0 bases at V and 2 bases at J, leaving 6 bases unmatched. This CDR3 is 17 amino acids long. Germline assignment: CDR1 LGHNA and CDR2 YNFKEQ. The CDR3 protein is CASSQDWSGRNTDTQYF. The CDR3 DNA is TGTGCCAGCAGCCAAGATTGGAGCGGGAGGAACACAGATACGCAGTATTTT.